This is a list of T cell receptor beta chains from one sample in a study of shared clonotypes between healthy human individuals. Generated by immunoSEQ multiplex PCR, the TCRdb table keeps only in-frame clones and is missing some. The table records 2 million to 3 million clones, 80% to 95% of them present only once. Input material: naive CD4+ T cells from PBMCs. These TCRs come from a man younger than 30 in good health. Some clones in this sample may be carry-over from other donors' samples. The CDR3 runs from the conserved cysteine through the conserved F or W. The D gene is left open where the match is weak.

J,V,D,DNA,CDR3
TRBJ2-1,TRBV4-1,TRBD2,TGCGCCAGCAGCCAGCTAGGGACTAGCGGGACGCACTACAATGAGCAGTTCTTC,CASSQLGTSGTHYNEQFF
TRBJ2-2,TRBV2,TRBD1,TGTGCCAGCAGTTATCAGGGGGCCGGGAACACCGGGGAGCTGTTTTTT,CASSYQGAGNTGELFF
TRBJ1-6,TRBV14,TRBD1,TGTGCCAGCAGCACGCGACAGGGAAGATCACCCCTCCACTTT,CASSTRQGRSPLHF
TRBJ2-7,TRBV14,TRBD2,TGTGCCAGCAGCCGAGGGACTAGCGGGAGTTACGAGCAGTACTTC,CASSRGTSGSYEQYF
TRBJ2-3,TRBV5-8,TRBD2,TGTGCCAGCACCTTTGGTGTCGGGAGGGGATATACGCAGTATTTT,CASTFGVGRGYTQYF
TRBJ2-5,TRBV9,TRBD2,TGTGCCAGCAGCGGCCATCGCGGGGGAGGGCAGGGAGGTTCCCAGTACTTC,CASSGHRGGGQGGSQYF
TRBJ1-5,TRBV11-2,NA,TGTGCCAGCAGCTTAGCACCAGGGAATAATCAGCCCCAGCATTTT,CASSLAPGNNQPQHF
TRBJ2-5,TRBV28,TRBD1,TGTGCCAGCAGTAGACAGGGTTTTGAAGAGACCCAGTACTTC,CASSRQGFEETQYF
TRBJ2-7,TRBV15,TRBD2,TGTGCCACCAGCAGACCGAAATTGAACCTAGCGGGGGTATACGAGCAGTACTTC,CATSRPKLNLAGVYEQYF
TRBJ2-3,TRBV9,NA,TGTGCCAGCAGCCCTCCTGGAGGGGCAATGGGGCGAGATACGCAGTATTTT,CASSPPGGAMGRDTQYF